This T cell receptor beta chain was obtained from a study of blood T cells in healthy people across ages. Study overall: Template switching retrieved approximately one barcoded beta molecule for each two T cells.

This CDR3 is 18 amino acids long. Germline loops: CDR1 SGHTA, CDR2 FQGTGA. V lost 5 bases and J lost 0; bases outside the gene matches: 10. Regarding the study as a whole: Age advanced and TCR beta diversity per million T cells fell, roughly linearly.

Concerning this clonotype itself: Its cognate antigen is unknown.

Isolating PBMCs gave at least 6 million of these cells per sample. It was with a sample-barcoded 5' primer and a J-beta primer mix that a second PCR of roughly 7 to 12 cycles was run. Every sample gave at least 2.5 million paired-end reads containing CDR3. One entry per CDR3 protein, called by TCRdb with MiXCR from the 5' RACE reads. The repertoire consists of hundreds of thousands of distinct CDR3 sequences, with about 55% occurring once and the leading ten covering 45% to 60%. Input material: blood. This receptor was obtained from a man aged 55 to 70 in good health. The rearrangement links TRBV7-3 to TRBJ2-1, with 10 bases fitting TRBD2. In DNA form, the CDR3 reads TGTGCCAGCAGCCCGCGGACTAGCGGCAGGAGCTCCTACAATGAGCAGTTCTTC. Translated: CASSPRTSGRSSYNEQFF.